One sample yielded the 17 T cell receptor beta chains listed below, sequenced in a study of blood T cells in healthy people across ages. For the second PCR, which ran for roughly 7 to 11 cycles, a sample-barcoded 5' primer and a J-beta primer mix were used. TCRdb ran MiXCR on the 5' RACE reads and lists one entry per CDR3 protein. The table lists around 580,000 distinct CDR3 sequences, around half of them singletons, with around 25% in the top ten. The sequencing sample was made of blood. The origin of the receptors is a man of 80 years or more in good health.

Turning to this clonotype: This may stem from a read error, because a much larger clone lies one nucleotide away. This chain links TRBV12-3 or TRBV12-4 with TRBJ2-7; D possibly corresponds to TRBD1 (6 bases). This CDR3 is built from 15 residues. V was cut by 6 bases and J by 7 bases, with 22 bases left in between. The CDR3 DNA reads TGTGCCAGCAGCCTGTGGGGACAATCCTACAATGAGCAGTACTTC. Its protein product is CASSLWGQSYNEQYF.

This clonotype was detected a few times. The chain couples TRBV7-2 to TRBJ2-6; the match to TRBD1 covers 7 bases. Germline V gene data show CDR1 as SGHTA and CDR2 as FQGNSA. The CDR3 totals 16 residues. Unmatched junction bases numbered 5, after V lost 4 bases and J lost 2 bases. CDR3 sequence reads: CASSSLTGAGANVLTF. The CDR3 nucleotides are TGTGCCAGCAGCTCGTTAACAGGGGCTGGGGCCAACGTCCTGACTTTC.

J is TRBJ2-7 and V is TRBV13, with 9 bases that match TRBD1. The CDR3 sequence is 15 residues long. The V gene's germline CDR1 is PRHDT and CDR2 FYEKMQ (reference sequence). The V gene end was trimmed by 4 bases and the J gene end by 6 bases; junction bases not matched to a gene: 10. The CDR3 nucleotides are TGTGCCAGCAGCTCCTCGGGACAGGGCTACCTCGAGCAGTACTTC. This sequence encodes CASSSSGQGYLEQYF.

This clonotype was counted only a few times. V usage is TRBV27 and J usage is TRBJ2-3, with 13 bases aligning to TRBD2. Germline CDR1 and CDR2: MNHEY and SMNVEV (reference sequence). CDR3 length equals 16 residues. J lost 4 bases, V lost 5 bases, and 6 bases had no gene match. The DNA for the CDR3 is TGTGCCAGCAGTCGACAACTAGCGGGAGGGGCAGATACGCAGTATTTT. It is translated as CASSRQLAGGADTQYF.

This clonotype came up a few times. The chain couples TRBV4-3 to TRBJ2-4, with D perhaps assigned TRBD1 or TRBD2 (7 bases each). The CDR3 consists of 13 residues. CDR1 is LGHNA, CDR2 YSLEER, per germline. V was shortened by 4 bases and J by 7 bases, with 11 bases between the two germline ends. In DNA, the CDR3 is TGCGCCAGCAGCCCAGGGGGGGGGAACATTCAGTACTTC. This codes for CASSPGGGNIQYF.

There are many counts of this clonotype. This chain joins TRBV6-6 and TRBJ2-5; D is unclear. Trimming stripped 0 bases from V and 1 base from J, with 18 bases between. CDR1 and CDR2 from the germline V gene are MNHNY and SVGAGI (reference sequence). The CDR3 has 18 amino acids. CDR3 sequence reads: CASSYSRYPDTRQETQYF. CDR3 nucleotide sequence: TGTGCCAGCAGTTACTCGCGTTATCCCGACACTCGCCAAGAGACCCAGTACTTC.

The V and J genes are TRBV3-1 and TRBJ1-1, with D possibly being TRBD1 (5 bases). The CDR3 length is 15 residues. Germline V gives CDR1 LGHDT, CDR2 YNNKEL (reference sequence). The V end lost 4 bases, the J end lost 3 bases, and 15 bases lay between the germline ends. CDR3 in amino acids: CASSPKYRWDTEAFF. The CDR3 nucleotides are TGTGCCAGCAGCCCCAAATACAGGTGGGACACTGAAGCTTTCTTT.

This clonotype was seen at least ten times. The V call is TRBV6-5, the J call TRBJ1-2, with D tentatively TRBD1 (5 bases). The CDR3 spans 13 residues. From germline, CDR1 is MNHEY and CDR2 SVGAGI. V lost 6 bases and J lost 8, with 16 bases in between. The CDR3 protein is CASRTGGFGGYTF. The CDR3 nucleotides read TGTGCCAGCAGAACTGGGGGATTTGGGGGCTACACCTTC.

This clonotype was seen a few times. V is TRBV29-1 and J is TRBJ2-4; tentatively, D is TRBD2 (6 bases). TRBJ2-7 matches the DNA end more closely, so the J call is doubtful. This CDR3 has 12 amino acids. Germline V gives CDR1 SQVTM, CDR2 ANQGSEA. CDR3 residues: CSVELATYEQYF. In DNA, the CDR3 is TGCAGCGTTGAACTAGCGACCTACGAGCAGTACTTC.

In this sample, this clonotype turned up a few times. The gene calls are TRBV6-2 or TRBV6-3 and TRBJ2-7, with TRBD2 matching 9 bases. This CDR3 region has 18 residues. Germline V gene lookup returns CDR1 MNHEY and CDR2 SVGEGT. With V trimmed by 2 bases and J by 3 bases, 14 bases remained unmatched. Here the CDR3 reads CASSYIGGAVAGVYEQYF. In DNA form, the CDR3 reads TGTGCCAGCAGTTACATAGGAGGGGCGGTAGCGGGAGTCTACGAGCAGTACTTC.

J is TRBJ2-7 and V is TRBV2; 7 bases fit TRBD2. Trimming cost V 4 bases and J 1 base; bases outside gene matches: 4. The CDR3 has 14 residues. Per the germline V gene, CDR1 is SNHLY and CDR2 is FYNNEI. The CDR3 DNA reads TGTGCCAGCAGTGGGCTAGCGGTTTCCTACGAGCAGTACTTC. It yields the protein CASSGLAVSYEQYF.

This chain uses TRBV21-1 with TRBJ1-1; the table's TRBD1 call for D was not verified on the DNA. TRBV21-1 is reported as a pseudogene. The CDR3 runs to 11 residues. The CDR3 region has the DNA TGTGCCAGCCCCACCTGGGACGAAGCTTTCTTT. Its translation: CASPTWDEAFF.

Only a few counts were recorded for this clonotype. V usage is TRBV28 and J usage is TRBJ2-7; 7 nucleotides line up with TRBD1. The V and J ends lost 2 bases and 3 bases, in that order; junction bases with no gene match: 7. CDR1 MDHEN and CDR2 SYDVKM come from the germline V gene. The CDR3 length is 15 residues. CDR3 sequence (DNA): TGTGCCAGCAGTTTAAGGCGGACAGGTCTCTACGAGCAGTACTTC. Amino acids: CASSLRRTGLYEQYF.

This clonotype appeared once. A much bigger clone sits one base away, suggesting this may be a read error. V is TRBV12-3 or TRBV12-4 and J is TRBJ2-1; 7 nucleotides align to TRBD1. This CDR3 has 14 amino acids. V lost 5 bases, J lost 10 bases, and 11 bases stayed unmatched. The CDR3, as DNA: TGTGCCAGCAGTCCGGGGACAGTTTCCTACGAGCAGTTCTTC. Its protein is CASSPGTVSYEQFF.

This clonotype has more than one count but fewer than ten. The V call is TRBV7-9, the J call TRBJ1-5; D not resolved. This CDR3 comprises 13 residues. Germline V gene sequence: CDR1 SEHNR, CDR2 FQNEAQ (reference sequence). V lost 3 bases and J 9 bases, leaving 12 bases between the germline ends. The CDR3 nucleotides read TGTGCCAGCAGCTTTTCGGGCCTGGGGCCCCAGCATTTT. Protein: CASSFSGLGPQHF.

This clonotype was seen a handful of times. The chain joins TRBV5-1 to TRBJ2-1; the D call may be TRBD1 or TRBD2 (5 bases each). Germline V gene sequence: CDR1 SGHRS, CDR2 YFSETQ. There are 15 residues in the CDR3. V lost 1 base, J lost 1 base, and 9 bases lay in between. CDR3 residues: CASSLRGESYNEQFF. CDR3 in DNA: TGCGCCAGCAGCTTGCGAGGGGAATCCTACAATGAGCAGTTCTTC.

V usage is TRBV7-9 and J usage is TRBJ2-7; D might be TRBD2 (5 bases). The V end lost 1 base, the J end lost 5 bases, and 6 bases lay between the germline ends. The CDR3 loop spans 12 amino acids. Per germline, CDR1 SEHNR and CDR2 FQNEAQ (reference sequence). The CDR3 DNA is TGTGCCAGCAGCTTAGACGGGGACGAGCAGTACTTC. This encodes CASSLDGDEQYF.